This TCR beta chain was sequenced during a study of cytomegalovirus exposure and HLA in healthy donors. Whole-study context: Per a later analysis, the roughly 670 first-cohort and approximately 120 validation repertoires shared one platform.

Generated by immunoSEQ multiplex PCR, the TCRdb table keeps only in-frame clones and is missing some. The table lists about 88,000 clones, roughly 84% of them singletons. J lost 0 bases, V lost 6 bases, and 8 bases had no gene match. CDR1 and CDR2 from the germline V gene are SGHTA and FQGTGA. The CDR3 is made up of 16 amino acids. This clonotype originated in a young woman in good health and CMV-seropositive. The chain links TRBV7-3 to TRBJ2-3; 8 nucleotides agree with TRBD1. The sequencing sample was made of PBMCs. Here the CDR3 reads CASRPGQGSSTDTQYF. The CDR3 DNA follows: TGTGCCAGCAGACCCGGACAGGGTTCTAGCACAGATACGCAGTATTTT. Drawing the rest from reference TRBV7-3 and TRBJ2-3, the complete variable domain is GAGVSQTPSNKVTEKGKYVELRCDPISGHTALYWYRQSLGQGPEFLIYFQGTGAADDSGLPNDRFFAVRPEGSVSTLKIQRTERGDSAVYLCASRPGQGSSTDTQYFGPGTRLTVL.